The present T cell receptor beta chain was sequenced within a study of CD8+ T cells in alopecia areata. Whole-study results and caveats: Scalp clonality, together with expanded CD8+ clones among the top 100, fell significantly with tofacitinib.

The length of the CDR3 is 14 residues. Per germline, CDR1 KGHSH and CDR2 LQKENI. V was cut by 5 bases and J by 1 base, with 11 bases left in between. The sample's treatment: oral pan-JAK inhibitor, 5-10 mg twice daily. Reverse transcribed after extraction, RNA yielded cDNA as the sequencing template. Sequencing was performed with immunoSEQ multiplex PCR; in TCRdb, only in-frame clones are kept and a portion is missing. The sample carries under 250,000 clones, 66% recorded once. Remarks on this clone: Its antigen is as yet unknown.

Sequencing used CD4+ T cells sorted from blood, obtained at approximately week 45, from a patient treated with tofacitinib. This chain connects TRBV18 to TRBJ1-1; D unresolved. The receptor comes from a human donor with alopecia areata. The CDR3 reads CASSTRRENTEAFF. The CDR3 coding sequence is TGTGCCAGCTCAACCCGAAGGGAGAACACTGAAGCTTTCTTT.